This T cell receptor (beta chain) was identified in a study of blood T cell repertoires in COVID-19. The sample holds one count of this clone. With V trimmed by 2 bases and J by 4 bases, 8 bases remained unmatched. The CDR3 sequence is 16 residues long. Looked up from germline, CDR1 is SGHTA and CDR2 is FQGTGA. Profiled with immunoSEQ multiplex PCR; TCRdb holds only in-frame clones, not every one. The sample has about 64,000 clones; around 89% are singletons. This receptor was obtained from a woman in her thirties or forties who had recovered from COVID-19. V and J are TRBV7-3 and TRBJ2-1, with 7 bases aligning to TRBD2. The sequenced sample consisted of PBMCs or T cells enriched from blood (not recorded which). The CDR3 protein is CASSLGPAGNYNEQFF. In DNA form, the CDR3 reads TGTGCCAGCAGCTTAGGCCCAGCGGGGAATTACAATGAGCAGTTCTTC.